The rows below give T cell receptor beta chains drawn from one sample of a study of T cell responses to AZD1222 COVID-19 vaccine. Generated by immunoSEQ multiplex PCR, the TCRdb table keeps only in-frame clones and is missing some. The table shows 100,000 to 150,000 clones, with about nine tenths occurring only once. This specimen consisted of peripheral blood, obtained on day 0 of AZD1222 vaccination. All receptors derive from an adult in good health. Both conserved end residues are part of each CDR3. D genes are given only for firm matches. A clone size is listed for some rows: how often the clone was seen (once, few, many), or a class if it is expanded.

d_call	clone_size	v_call	j_call	cdr3_nt	cdr3_aa
.	.	TRBV20-1	TRBJ1-2	TGCAGTGCTCCAGGGAACTATGGCTACACCTTC	CSAPGNYGYTF
TRBD2	.	TRBV19	TRBJ2-7	TGTGCCAGTAGGCCCGCTGGGCGGGGGACCTACGAGCAGTACTTC	CASRPAGRGTYEQYF
.	.	TRBV6-5	TRBJ1-5	TGTGCCATAGGACTGACTAATCAGCCCCAGCATTTT	CAIGLTNQPQHF
TRBD1	.	TRBV4-1	TRBJ2-5	TGCGCCAGCAGCCCTCACCTGGGACAGGGACAGACCCAGTACTTC	CASSPHLGQGQTQYF
TRBD1	.	TRBV5-6	TRBJ2-7	TGTGCCAGCATCATACAGGGGGCCCACGAGCAGTACTTC	CASIIQGAHEQYF
.	.	TRBV30	TRBJ2-7	TGTGCCTGGAGTGTCCGGGGGTGGTCCTACGAGCAGTACTTC	CAWSVRGWSYEQYF
.	.	TRBV4-1	TRBJ1-2	TGCGCCAGCAGCCGTGCCTCGACGGGGGCGAATGAGGGCTACACCTTC	CASSRASTGANEGYTF
.	.	TRBV28	TRBJ1-5	TGTGCCAGCAACCTACAGGGATATAGCAATCAGCCCCAGCATTTT	CASNLQGYSNQPQHF
.	.	TRBV27	TRBJ2-2	TGTGCCAGCAGTTTAAGGGGGTTTCGCACCGGGGAGCTGTTTTTT	CASSLRGFRTGELFF
.	.	TRBV5-1	TRBJ1-1	TGCGCCAGCAGCTTGGTATTAGCCAGAGTTACTGAAGCTTTCTTT	CASSLVLARVTEAFF
.	.	TRBV19	TRBJ1-1	TGTGCCAGCGGATCCCCTTGGAGAGAAGAGAACACTGAAGCTTTCTTT	CASGSPWREENTEAFF
.	.	TRBV7-3	TRBJ2-2	TGTGCCAGCAGCCCACAGGGTGTCGGGGAGCTGTTTTTT	CASSPQGVGELFF
.	once	TRBV4-2	TRBJ1-5	TGTGCCAGCAGCCAAATAGTTTTCAGCAATCAGCCCCAGCATTTT	CASSQIVFSNQPQHF
.	.	TRBV28	TRBJ1-1	TGTGCCAGCAGTTCACAGGGTTGGACTGAAGCTTTCTTT	CASSSQGWTEAFF
.	.	TRBV27	TRBJ1-2	TGTGCCAGCAGTTTATATCAGGGCTATGGCTACACCTTC	CASSLYQGYGYTF
TRBD2	.	TRBV24-1	TRBJ2-1	TGTGCCACCAGTGGCAGCGGGGGTCACTCCTACAATGAGCAGTTCTTC	CATSGSGGHSYNEQFF
.	.	TRBV27	TRBJ1-2	TGTGCCAGCAGTAGCCGACGGGATGGCTACACCTTC	CASSSRRDGYTF
.	.	TRBV5-4	TRBJ2-7	TGTGCCAGCAGCCGGACCCAAGCCTACGAGCAGTACTTC	CASSRTQAYEQYF
.	.	TRBV7-9	TRBJ2-7	TGTGCCAGCAGCCCCCGCTCCTACGAGCAGTACTTC	CASSPRSYEQYF
.	.	TRBV30	TRBJ1-1	TGTGCCTGGATGAACACTGAAGCTTTCTTT	CAWMNTEAFF
.	once	TRBV5-5	TRBJ1-2	TGTGCCAGCAGCTTGACGCCGAAGGAAGGAATCAACTATGGCTACACCTTC	CASSLTPKEGINYGYTF
.	.	TRBV6-5	TRBJ1-6	TGTGCCAGCAGTTACTCAATCCAGATTCACAATTCACCCCTCCACTTT	CASSYSIQIHNSPLHF
.	once	TRBV4-3	TRBJ2-1	TGCGCCAGCAGCCAAGATCACCCAATATCCTCCTACAATGAGCAGTTCTTC	CASSQDHPISSYNEQFF
.	.	TRBV4-3	TRBJ1-3	TGCGCCAGCAGCCAAGATCTAGGAGGGTCTGGAAACACCATATATTTT	CASSQDLGGSGNTIYF
.	.	TRBV6-5	TRBJ1-5	TGTGCCAGCAGTTACATGGGAACCCAGCATTTT	CASSYMGTQHF
.	.	TRBV19	TRBJ1-6	TGTGCCAGTAGTATAGAGCGGAGGTCACCCCTCCACTTT	CASSIERRSPLHF
.	.	TRBV9	TRBJ2-3	TGTGCCAGCCCCTTAGGGGGTAGCACAGATACGCAGTATTTT	CASPLGGSTDTQYF
.	.	TRBV4-1	TRBJ1-2	TGCGCCAGCAGCCAGGGGGCGTCAGGCTATGGCTACACCTTC	CASSQGASGYGYTF
.	.	TRBV5-6	TRBJ1-1	TGTGCCAGCAGCTCTACCTGGACAGTCCTCGGAGGGACTGAAGCTTTCTTT	CASSSTWTVLGGTEAFF
.	.	TRBV5-8	TRBJ1-2	TGTGCCAGCAGCTTGACCCTTGGGGGGTACGGCTATGGCTACACCTTC	CASSLTLGGYGYGYTF
.	once	TRBV7-9	TRBJ1-1	TGTGCCAGCAGCAGACGGGGGACTGAAGCTTTCTTT	CASSRRGTEAFF
.	.	TRBV19	TRBJ2-5	TGTGCCAGTAGTATAGGATCCGGGCGGCAAGAGACCCAGTACTTC	CASSIGSGRQETQYF
TRBD1	.	TRBV7-9	TRBJ1-6	TGTGCCAGCAGCTTAGCGTTGACAGGGCGAGATAATTCACCCCTCCACTTT	CASSLALTGRDNSPLHF
.	.	TRBV5-6	TRBJ2-3	TGTGCCAGCAGCGAGGACGGGACAGATACGCAGTATTTT	CASSEDGTDTQYF
.	.	TRBV7-2	TRBJ2-5	TGTGCCAGCAGCTTAGGTGGCTTCAGACAAGAGACCCAGTACTTC	CASSLGGFRQETQYF
.	.	TRBV7-3	TRBJ1-2	TGTGCCAGCAGCTTTAAACCGGTAAGAGGCTACACCTTC	CASSFKPVRGYTF
.	.	TRBV10-2	TRBJ2-3	TGCGCCAGCAGTGTGACGGATGGGACAGATACGCAGTATTTT	CASSVTDGTDTQYF
TRBD2	.	TRBV29-1	TRBJ2-7	TGCAGCGTTCGAACTAGCGGCTACGAGCAGTACTTC	CSVRTSGYEQYF
.	.	TRBV27	TRBJ1-1	TGTGCCAGCAGTTTAAGATTTTCGGGCACTGAAGCTTTCTTT	CASSLRFSGTEAFF
.	.	TRBV27	TRBJ1-2	TGTGCCAGCAATCCCCGACAAGGGACTAACTATGGCTACACCTTC	CASNPRQGTNYGYTF
.	.	TRBV7-9	TRBJ2-7	TGTGCCAGCAGCTTTAGGGCCTCCTACGAGCAGTACTTC	CASSFRASYEQYF
.	.	TRBV20-1	TRBJ1-1	TGCAGTGCTAGTCTCCTAAGCGAGGGGAACACTGAAGCTTTCTTT	CSASLLSEGNTEAFF
TRBD1	.	TRBV27	TRBJ2-1	TGTGCCAGCAGTTTTGGGGACAGGGAGGTCCATGAGCAGTTCTTC	CASSFGDREVHEQFF
.	once	TRBV5-5	TRBJ1-6	TGTGCCAGCAGCCCAGGGGCGCTCTTAAATTCACCCCTCCACTTT	CASSPGALLNSPLHF
.	.	TRBV9	TRBJ1-3	TGTGCCAGCAGCGTAGACAGTCTACACTCTGGAAACACCATATATTTT	CASSVDSLHSGNTIYF
.	.	TRBV23-1	TRBJ2-5	TGCGCCTGGGGCGGAAGCGGCCTGGGGACCCAGTACTTC	CAWGGSGLGTQYF
.	.	TRBV30	TRBJ2-7	TGTGCCTGGAGTGACCCCCCGGTGTGGCCCTACGAGCAGTACTTC	CAWSDPPVWPYEQYF
.	.	TRBV7-3	TRBJ1-2	TGTGCCACGAGGGAGGGATCGGTCTACACCTTC	CATREGSVYTF
TRBD1	.	TRBV7-2	TRBJ1-2	TGTGCCAGCAGCTTGGGACAGGGAAACTATGGCTACACCTTC	CASSLGQGNYGYTF
.	.	TRBV6-5	TRBJ1-6	TGTGCCAGCAGGGTGACAGGCTCAGGGAATTCACCCCTCCACTTT	CASRVTGSGNSPLHF
TRBD2	.	TRBV7-8	TRBJ2-5	TGTGCCAGCAGGGAGGGACTAGCAGTCGAGACCCAGTACTTC	CASREGLAVETQYF
TRBD2	.	TRBV2	TRBJ2-1	TGTGCCAGCAGTGACGGCCTAGCGGGGGTATACAATGAGCAGTTCTTC	CASSDGLAGVYNEQFF
TRBD2	.	TRBV28	TRBJ2-3	TGTGCCAGCAGACTTAGCGGGGGGGGCACAGATACGCAGTATTTT	CASRLSGGGTDTQYF
.	.	TRBV5-4	TRBJ1-2	TGTGCCAGCAGTCAAGTCGGGTCGGGACCCGGCTACACCTTC	CASSQVGSGPGYTF
.	.	TRBV9	TRBJ1-3	TGTGCCAGCAGCGTTACGGACAGTTTAAGCACCATATATTTT	CASSVTDSLSTIYF
.	.	TRBV20-1	TRBJ1-1	TGCAGTGCTAGAGTGACAGCTGAAGCTTTCTTT	CSARVTAEAFF
.	.	TRBV28	TRBJ1-1	TGTGCCAGCAGTCTCAGGGGCTTGGAGACTGAAGCTTTCTTT	CASSLRGLETEAFF
.	.	TRBV7-3	TRBJ1-2	TGTGCCAGCAGCTTAACGGGGGGGAGCTTCTATGGCTACACCTTC	CASSLTGGSFYGYTF
.	.	TRBV20-1	TRBJ1-2	TGCAGTGCTAGTGGCATTAGAGAGAACGGGTATGGCTACACCTTC	CSASGIRENGYGYTF